This is a list of T cell receptor beta chains from one sample in a study of OX40 agonist ivuxolimab in advanced cancers. The assay was immunoSEQ multiplex PCR, and TCRdb's table has in-frame clones only and misses some. In the table there are 95,000 to 150,000 clones, around 89% of which are singletons. The material was CD4+ or CD8+ T cells sorted from blood, obtained in a trial of the OX40 agonist ivuxolimab. The receptors here all came from an adult with an advanced solid tumor such as melanoma, head and neck, liver or kidney cancer. Each CDR3 is given without its conserved first and last residue. The D gene is left open where the match is weak. The size entry is marked missing in some rows and otherwise reads once, few, many or a size class.

v_call	j_call	clone_size	d_call	cdr3_aa
TRBV28	TRBJ1-5	once	TRBD1	ASIPGTGTGNQPQH
TRBV14	TRBJ2-7	NA	NA	ASSQAGVVTEQY
TRBV28	TRBJ1-3	NA	NA	ASRVLLGSGNTIY
TRBV10-3	TRBJ2-2	NA	NA	AIRGPPTGELF
TRBV16	TRBJ2-7	NA	NA	ASSQSGGSFNEQY
TRBV19	TRBJ1-1	NA	NA	ASSMVDSANTEAF
TRBV15	TRBJ2-1	NA	TRBD1	ATSRDTRDRVYNEQF
TRBV7-2	TRBJ1-2	NA	NA	ASSLGTGDYGYT
TRBV27	TRBJ1-6	NA	NA	ASSLGFGSPLH
TRBV29-1	TRBJ1-1	few	NA	SVEGSGRAEAF
TRBV9	TRBJ1-3	few	TRBD1	ASSVEWDRGVSSGNTIY
TRBV7-9	TRBJ2-3	NA	NA	ASSQDSISTDTQY
TRBV11-2	TRBJ2-5	NA	TRBD2	ASSVGASGGRGETQY
TRBV15	TRBJ2-4	NA	NA	ATSIGRIAKNIQY
TRBV6-5	TRBJ2-7	few	TRBD1	ASRTQGRYEQY
TRBV10-3	TRBJ1-3	NA	NA	AISENGDTIY
TRBV12-2	TRBJ2-5	NA	NA	ASRLSDEIQETQY
TRBV6-5	TRBJ2-7	NA	TRBD2	ASRPGGRKTYEQY
TRBV28	TRBJ2-2	NA	TRBD2	ASSSIAGGPVVTGELF
TRBV28	TRBJ2-5	NA	NA	ASSSLGTQQETQY
TRBV6-5	TRBJ2-5	once	NA	ASSYRGGQETQY
TRBV19	TRBJ2-5	few	NA	ASSMGGEETQY
TRBV5-8	TRBJ1-1	NA	NA	ASSLTPRGMNTEAF
TRBV10-3	TRBJ2-5	NA	NA	ATAGTQETQY
TRBV19	TRBJ1-4	NA	TRBD1	ASSRDRTNEKLF
TRBV10-2	TRBJ2-1	few	NA	ASSKRGTNSYNEQF
TRBV4-3	TRBJ1-4	NA	NA	ASSPNTDVYEKLF
TRBV7-2	TRBJ2-7	NA	TRBD2	ASSPPPGLAGGPDEQY
TRBV7-9	TRBJ2-5	NA	NA	ASSIVEETQY
TRBV19	TRBJ2-3	NA	NA	ASSPQGRVDTQY
TRBV27	TRBJ1-2	NA	TRBD1	ASSLAPGTVYGYT
TRBV6-1	TRBJ2-4	NA	NA	ASTEQGGNIQY
TRBV4-2	TRBJ2-1	NA	TRBD2	ASSQEPTSGGYNEQF
TRBV19	TRBJ2-1	NA	TRBD1	ASTPQGAGNEQF
TRBV5-1	TRBJ2-5	once	NA	ASSLAGARETQY
TRBV19	TRBJ1-2	once	NA	ASSIGNRDFYGYT
TRBV30	TRBJ2-5	NA	TRBD2	AWRRRGGEETQY
TRBV6-5	TRBJ1-2	NA	NA	ASSYSGGGYGYT
TRBV2	TRBJ1-5	NA	TRBD1	ASGRNRGDQPQH
TRBV6-1	TRBJ2-5	NA	NA	ASSEVAETQY
TRBV23-1	TRBJ2-6	once	TRBD1	ASSQRTGGDSGANVLT
TRBV11-2	TRBJ2-3	NA	NA	ASSPTRTANPTDTQY
TRBV6-5	TRBJ1-4	NA	NA	ASSYRGTAEKLF
TRBV2	TRBJ2-2	NA	TRBD1	ASTTSSGGRRELF
TRBV5-6	TRBJ1-5	NA	TRBD1	ASSLGTGDGGTRPQH
TRBV10-2	TRBJ2-6	NA	TRBD2	ASSAAGGTGANVLT
TRBV30	TRBJ1-6	NA	TRBD1	AWSRTGGYSPLH
TRBV5-5	TRBJ1-1	NA	NA	ASLLGVRAF
TRBV7-2	TRBJ1-1	NA	NA	ASSLDRAADEAF
TRBV28	TRBJ1-6	NA	NA	ASSLPGALSPLH
TRBV29-1	TRBJ1-2	NA	NA	SVERWQGNYT
TRBV18	TRBJ2-5	NA	NA	ASSPRQTSTGETQY